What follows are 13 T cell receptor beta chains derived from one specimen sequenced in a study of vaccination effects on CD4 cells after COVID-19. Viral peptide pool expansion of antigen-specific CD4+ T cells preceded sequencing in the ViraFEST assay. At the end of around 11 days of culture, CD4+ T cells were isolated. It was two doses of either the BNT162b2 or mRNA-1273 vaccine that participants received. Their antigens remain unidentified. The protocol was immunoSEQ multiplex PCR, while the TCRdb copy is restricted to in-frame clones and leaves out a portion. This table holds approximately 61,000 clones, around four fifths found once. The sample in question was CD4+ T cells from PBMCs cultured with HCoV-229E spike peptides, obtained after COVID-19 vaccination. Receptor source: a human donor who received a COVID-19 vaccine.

DNA of the CDR3: TGTGCCAGCGGCAAGTCTCAGCCTGGGGCCAACGTCCTGACTTTC. Its translation is CASGKSQPGANVLTF. The chain joins TRBV11-2 to TRBJ2-6; D unclear. V lost 8 bases, J lost 2 bases, and 13 bases lay in between. This CDR3 is built from 15 residues. Germline V gene sequence: CDR1 SGHAT, CDR2 FQNNGV.

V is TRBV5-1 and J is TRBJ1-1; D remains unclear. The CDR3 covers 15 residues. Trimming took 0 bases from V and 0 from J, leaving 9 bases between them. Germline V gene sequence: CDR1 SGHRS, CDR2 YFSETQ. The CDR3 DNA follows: TGCGCCAGCAGCTTGGAGAATGGGGTGAACACTGAAGCTTTCTTT. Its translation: CASSLENGVNTEAFF. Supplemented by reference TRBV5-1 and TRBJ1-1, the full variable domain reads KAGVTQTPRYLIKTRGQQVTLSCSPISGHRSVSWYQQTPGQGLQFLFEYFSETQRNKGNFPGRFSGRQFSNSRSEMNVSTLELGDSALYLCASSLENGVNTEAFFGQGTRLTVV.

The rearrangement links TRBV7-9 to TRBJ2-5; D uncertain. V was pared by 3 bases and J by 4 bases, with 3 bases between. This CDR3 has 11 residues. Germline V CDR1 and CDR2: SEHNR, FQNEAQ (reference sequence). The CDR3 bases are TGTGCCAGCAGCTTCGGAGAGACCCAGTACTTC. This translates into CASSFGETQYF.

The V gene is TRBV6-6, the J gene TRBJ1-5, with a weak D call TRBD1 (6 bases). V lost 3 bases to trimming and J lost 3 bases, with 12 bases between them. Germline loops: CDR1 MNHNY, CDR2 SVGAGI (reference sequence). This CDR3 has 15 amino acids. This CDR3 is CASSYSGQPNQPQHF. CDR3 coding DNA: TGTGCCAGCAGTTATTCCGGACAGCCCAATCAGCCCCAGCATTTT.

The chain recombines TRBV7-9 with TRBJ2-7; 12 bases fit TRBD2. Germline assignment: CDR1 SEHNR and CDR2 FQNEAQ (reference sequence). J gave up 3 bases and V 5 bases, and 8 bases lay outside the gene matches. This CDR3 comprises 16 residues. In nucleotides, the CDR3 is TGTGCCAGCAGCCCCGAGTTGACTAGCGGGGGCTACGAGCAGTACGTC. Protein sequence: CASSPELTSGGYEQYV.

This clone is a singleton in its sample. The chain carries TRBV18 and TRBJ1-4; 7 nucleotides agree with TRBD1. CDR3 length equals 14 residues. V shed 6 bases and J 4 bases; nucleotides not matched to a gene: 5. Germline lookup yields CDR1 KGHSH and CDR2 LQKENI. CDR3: CASSPGQHNEKLFF. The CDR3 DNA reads TGTGCCAGCTCTCCGGGACAGCATAATGAAAAACTGTTTTTT.

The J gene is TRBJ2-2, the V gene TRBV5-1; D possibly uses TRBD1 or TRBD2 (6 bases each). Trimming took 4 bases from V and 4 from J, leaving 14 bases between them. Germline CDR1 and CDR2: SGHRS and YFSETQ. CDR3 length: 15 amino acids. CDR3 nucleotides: TGCGCCAGCAGCCGAAGGGGGGAGAGCACCGGGGAGCTGTTTTTT. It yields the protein CASSRRGESTGELFF. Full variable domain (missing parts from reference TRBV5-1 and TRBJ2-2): KAGVTQTPRYLIKTRGQQVTLSCSPISGHRSVSWYQQTPGQGLQFLFEYFSETQRNKGNFPGRFSGRQFSNSRSEMNVSTLELGDSALYLCASSRRGESTGELFFGEGSRLTVL.

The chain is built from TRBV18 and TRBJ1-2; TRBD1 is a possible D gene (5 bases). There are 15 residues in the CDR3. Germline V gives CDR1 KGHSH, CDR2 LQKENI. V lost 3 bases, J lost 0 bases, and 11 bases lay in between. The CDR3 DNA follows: TGTGCCAGCTCACCTCTTGAGGGGTCTAACTATGGCTACACCTTC. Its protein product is CASSPLEGSNYGYTF.

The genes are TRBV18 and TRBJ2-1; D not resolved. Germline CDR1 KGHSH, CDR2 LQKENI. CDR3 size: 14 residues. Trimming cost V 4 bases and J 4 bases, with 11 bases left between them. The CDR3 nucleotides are TGTGCCAGCTCACTTTCGGACGGGTACAATGAGCAGTTCTTC. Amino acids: CASSLSDGYNEQFF.

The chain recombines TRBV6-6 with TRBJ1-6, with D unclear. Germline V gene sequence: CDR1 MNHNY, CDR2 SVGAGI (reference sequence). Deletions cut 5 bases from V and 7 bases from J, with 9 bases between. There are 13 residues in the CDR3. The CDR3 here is CASSKDGNSPLHF. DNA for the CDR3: TGTGCCAGCAGTAAGGACGGAAATTCACCCCTCCACTTT.

The CDR3: CASSLRSGASQPQHF. CDR3 coding DNA: TGTGCCAGCAGTTTAAGGTCAGGGGCCTCCCAGCCCCAGCATTTT. This chain uses TRBV28 with TRBJ1-5, with D perhaps TRBD1 (6 bases). V was cut by 2 bases and J by 7 bases, with 15 bases left in between. The CDR3 extends over 15 amino acids. The germline V gene encodes CDR1 MDHEN and CDR2 SYDVKM.

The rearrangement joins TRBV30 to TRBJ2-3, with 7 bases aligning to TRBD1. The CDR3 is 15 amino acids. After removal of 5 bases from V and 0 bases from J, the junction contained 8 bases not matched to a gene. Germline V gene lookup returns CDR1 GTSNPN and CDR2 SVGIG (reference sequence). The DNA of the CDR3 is TGTGCCTGGGGACAGGTTCCTACCAGCACAGATACGCAGTATTTT. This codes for CAWGQVPTSTDTQYF. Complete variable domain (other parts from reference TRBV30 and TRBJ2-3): SQTIHQWPATLVQPVGSPLSLECTVEGTSNPNLYWYRQAAGRGLQLLFYSVGIGQISSEVPQNLSASRPQDRQFILSSKKLLLSDSGFYLCAWGQVPTSTDTQYFGPGTRLTVL.

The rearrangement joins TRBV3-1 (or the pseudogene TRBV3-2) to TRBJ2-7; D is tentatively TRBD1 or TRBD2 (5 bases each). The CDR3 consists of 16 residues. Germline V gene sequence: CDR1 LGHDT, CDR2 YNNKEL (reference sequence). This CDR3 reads CASSPPQGRVGEGRVV. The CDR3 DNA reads TGTGCCAGCAGCCCCCCCCAGGGAAGGGTTGGGGAAGGGCGGGTTGTC.